The 32 T cell receptor beta chains listed next were all sequenced from one sample in a study of T cells expressing NK-cell markers. TCRdb reprocessed the 5' RACE reads and keeps a single row for each CDR3 protein, giving no DNA. The sample data list around 550,000 distinct CDR3 sequences. Sample: blood T cells: a sorted CD56 or NKG2C T cell subset, CD4+ or CD8+ T cells, or bulk PBMC T cells (not recorded which). These TCRs come from a man in his late teens or twenties in good health.

The gene calls are TRBV29-1 and TRBJ1-3; TCRdb lists TRBD1, though no DNA is available to test this call. CDR3 length equals 16 residues. Germline loops: CDR1 SQVTM, CDR2 ANQGSEA. CDR3 in amino acids: CSAWRDSRPSGNTIYF.

The chain joins TRBV5-1 to TRBJ1-1; the TCRdb D gene call, TRBD1, has no DNA to confirm it. The germline V gene has CDR1 SGHRS and CDR2 YFSETQ. CDR3 length: 13 residues. CDR3 residues: CASSSGPQGAAFF. The full variable domain, completed using reference TRBV5-1 and TRBJ1-1, is KAGVTQTPRYLIKTRGQQVTLSCSPISGHRSVSWYQQTPGQGLQFLFEYFSETQRNKGNFPGRFSGRQFSNSRSEMNVSTLELGDSALYLCASSSGPQGAAFFGQGTRLTVV.

The chain has TRBV5-1 and TRBJ2-3. Germline V CDR1 and CDR2: SGHRS, YFSETQ. This CDR3 is 13 amino acids long. The CDR3 loop reads CASGVERTDTQYF.

J is TRBJ1-4 and V is TRBV20-1; TCRdb's D call, TRBD1, is unchecked because there is no DNA. Germline V lookup: CDR1 DFQATT, CDR2 SNEGSKA (reference sequence). The CDR3 consists of 14 residues. CDR3 region: CSARDALSHLKLFF.

The chain recombines TRBV20-1 with TRBJ2-4; TCRdb lists TRBD1, though no DNA is available to test this call. There are 15 residues in the CDR3. The germline gives CDR1 DFQATT, CDR2 SNEGSKA (reference sequence). The CDR3 spells CSASPPVLAKNIQYF.

The V and J genes are TRBV5-6 and TRBJ2-4. The CDR3 has 13 residues. The germline V gene encodes CDR1 SGHDT and CDR2 YYEEEE. This chain's CDR3 is CASSWSAENIQYF.

The chain employs TRBV12-3 or TRBV12-4 and TRBJ1-2; TCRdb gives TRBD1 as the D gene, but with no DNA this cannot be confirmed. The CDR3 spans 12 residues. CDR3: CASSLQGYGYTF.

V and J are TRBV7-2 and TRBJ1-5; TCRdb designates TRBD1, a call that cannot be tested without DNA. CDR3 size: 15 residues. The germline CDR1 and CDR2 sequences are SGHTA and FQGNSA. The CDR3 loop is CASRLDRGVGQPQHF.

This chain links TRBV25-1 with TRBJ1-1; TCRdb picks TRBD1, but there is no DNA to check that call. This CDR3 spans 15 amino acids. The germline CDR1 and CDR2 sequences are MGHDK and SYGVNS. CDR3 sequence: CASNPGTGLNTEAFF.

The chain couples TRBV29-1 to TRBJ1-1; without DNA, the TCRdb call of TRBD1 cannot be checked. The CDR3 sequence is 15 residues long. Germline CDR1 SQVTM, CDR2 ANQGSEA. CDR3 region: CSVGSGVRILTEAFF.

Here the CDR3 reads CASSIVGTQAEAFF. V usage is TRBV19 and J usage is TRBJ1-1; TCRdb selects TRBD1, and the lack of DNA leaves this call unchecked. The CDR3 contains 14 residues. Germline CDR1 LNHDA, CDR2 SQIVND (reference sequence).

The CDR3 sequence: CASSLGDTGEAFF. The chain combines TRBV5-1 with TRBJ1-1; TCRdb calls TRBD1, which cannot be checked without DNA. The CDR3 runs to 13 residues. Germline lookup yields CDR1 SGHRS and CDR2 YFSETQ.

The CDR3 loop reads CASRSSKKEQYF. The rearrangement links TRBV12-3 or TRBV12-4 to TRBJ2-3. This CDR3 contains 12 residues.

The rearrangement links TRBV7-3 to TRBJ2-2; the D call of TRBD2 rests on TCRdb alone, since no DNA is present to check it. Germline V gives CDR1 SGHTA, CDR2 FQGTGA. The CDR3 totals 16 residues. The CDR3 protein is CASSLRAAGASGELFF.

CDR3: CATSRGVQETQYF. The chain carries TRBV15 and TRBJ2-5. The CDR3 has 13 amino acids. Germline CDR1 LNHNV, CDR2 YYDKDF (reference sequence).

This sequence joins TRBV6-2 or TRBV6-3 and TRBJ2-3; lacking DNA, the TRBD1 call made by TCRdb goes unchecked. Germline CDR1 reads MNHEY; CDR2 reads SVGEGT. The CDR3 has 16 amino acids. This CDR3 reads CASRGWRDSGRATQYF.

This chain links TRBV11-2 with TRBJ1-4; no DNA is available, so the TRBD1 call from TCRdb remains unchecked. Germline loops: CDR1 SGHAT, CDR2 FQNNGV. The CDR3 sequence is 16 residues long. CDR3 region: CASSSYAGLTNEKLFF.

The rearrangement links TRBV5-5 to TRBJ1-4; with no DNA, the TCRdb D assignment of TRBD1 cannot be verified. Germline values: CDR1 SGHKS, CDR2 YYEKEE (reference sequence). This CDR3 is 18 amino acids long. The CDR3 loop reads CASSFTRPGAPTNEKLFF.

The chain has TRBV12-3 or TRBV12-4 and TRBJ2-3; with no DNA, the TCRdb D assignment of TRBD2 cannot be verified. The CDR3 is 20 residues long. The CDR3 sequence is CASSLIWASGRAKEEDTQYF.

This rearrangement joins TRBV11-2 to TRBJ1-2; TCRdb's D call of TRBD1 is untestable without DNA. This CDR3 spans 15 amino acids. In germline, CDR1 is SGHAT, CDR2 FQNNGV. The CDR3 loop reads CASSLDHRGHSGYTF.

V gene TRBV20-1 combines with J gene TRBJ2-7; TCRdb reports TRBD1, a call that lacks DNA to check it against. The CDR3 is 15 residues long. CDR1 and CDR2 (germline): DFQATT, SNEGSKA (reference sequence). The CDR3 loop reads CSASTPMGQNYEQYF.

This rearrangement joins TRBV29-1 to TRBJ2-1; the D gene TCRdb calls, TRBD1, cannot be checked with no DNA. Germline CDR1 is SQVTM and CDR2 is ANQGSEA. The CDR3 covers 15 residues. CDR3: CSVAGDRGIYNEQFF.

V usage is TRBV7-9 and J usage is TRBJ1-4. Germline V gene lookup returns CDR1 SEHNR and CDR2 FQNEAQ (reference sequence). CDR3 length: 16 amino acids. CDR3: CASSRETSPTNEKLFF.

This chain uses TRBV5-1 with TRBJ2-1; TCRdb selects TRBD2, and the lack of DNA leaves this call unchecked. This CDR3 has 16 amino acids. Per the germline V gene, CDR1 is SGHRS and CDR2 is YFSETQ. The CDR3 sequence is CASSLAEDFGNNEQFF.

The chain uses TRBV25-1 and TRBJ2-2; TCRdb designates TRBD1, a call that cannot be tested without DNA. The germline V gene has CDR1 MGHDK and CDR2 SYGVNS. This CDR3 spans 15 amino acids. The CDR3 here is CASRRAGQPTGELFF.

The chain uses TRBV11-2 and TRBJ2-5; TCRdb gives TRBD2 as the D gene, but with no DNA this cannot be confirmed. This CDR3 is 16 amino acids long. CDR1 is SGHAT and CDR2 is FQNNGV in the germline V gene. The CDR3: CASSLDPGTWQETQYF.

The CDR3 loop reads CASSPPWTDTQYF. The V and J genes are TRBV14 and TRBJ2-3; TCRdb designates TRBD1, a call that cannot be tested without DNA. Germline loops: CDR1 SGHDN, CDR2 FVKESK. The length of the CDR3 is 13 residues.

The chain is built from TRBV27 and TRBJ2-7; without DNA, the TCRdb call of TRBD2 cannot be checked. CDR1 and CDR2 from the germline V gene are MNHEY and SMNVEV (reference sequence). The CDR3 sequence is 14 residues long. The CDR3 loop reads CASSILAGGYEQYF.

This rearrangement joins TRBV7-9 to TRBJ2-3; TCRdb gives TRBD2 as the D gene, but with no DNA this cannot be confirmed. CDR1 is SEHNR and CDR2 is FQNEAQ in the germline V gene (reference sequence). The CDR3 consists of 16 residues. CDR3 residues: CASSSRTSGGGDTQYF.

The gene calls are TRBV25-1 and TRBJ2-1; the TCRdb D gene call, TRBD2, has no DNA to confirm it. The CDR3 is 17 amino acids. CDR1 MGHDK and CDR2 SYGVNS come from the germline V gene. CDR3 region: CASSEFSGLAGYNEQFF.

CDR3 amino acids: CASSLMGPEITGELFF. The chain links TRBV27 to TRBJ2-2; TCRdb gives TRBD1 as the D gene, but with no DNA this cannot be confirmed. Germline V CDR1 and CDR2: MNHEY, SMNVEV (reference sequence). The CDR3 covers 16 residues.

V is TRBV20-1 and J is TRBJ1-4. CDR3 size: 16 residues. CDR1 DFQATT and CDR2 SNEGSKA come from the germline V gene (reference sequence). The CDR3 here is CSAREPRGRANEKLFF.